The 10 T cell receptor beta chains listed next were all sequenced from one sample in a study of radiation and T cells in renal cell carcinoma. Time point given: baseline pretreatment blood. Described treatment: 15 Gy SBRT to primary tumor, nephrectomy 4 weeks later. TCRdb's table, derived via immunoSEQ multiplex PCR, lists solely in-frame clones and lacks some. The data contain around 140,000 clones, about nine tenths of them singletons. The sequences come from blood, collected from a patient whose treatment included radiotherapy and nephrectomy. Receptors were obtained from a woman aged 65 to 85 with renal cell carcinoma.

The chain uses TRBV5-4 and TRBJ2-3; perhaps TRBD2 as D (6 bases). The germline V gene has CDR1 SGHNT and CDR2 YYREEE (reference sequence). The CDR3 extends over 14 amino acids. V was trimmed by 5 bases and J by 3 bases, leaving 13 bases between them. Here the CDR3 DNA reads TGTGCCAGCAGGACGGGGCTAGCGACAGATACGCAGTATTTT. It specifies CASRTGLATDTQYF.

V is TRBV18 and J is TRBJ2-7, with 7 bases that match TRBD1. CDR1 and CDR2 from the germline V gene are KGHSH and LQKENI. V gave up 2 bases and J gave up 1 base; unmatched junction bases: 5. CDR3 length: 15 residues. DNA for the CDR3: TGTGCCAGCTCACCAACCAGGGGGACATCCTACGAGCAGTACTTC. The encoded protein is CASSPTRGTSYEQYF.

This sequence joins TRBV5-5 and TRBJ1-2; TRBD1 aligns across 12 bases. Germline CDR1 and CDR2: SGHKS and YYEKEE (reference sequence). CDR3 length: 16 amino acids. With 4 bases clipped from V and 5 bases from J, the junction kept 9 bases outside the gene matches. The CDR3 DNA follows: TGTGCCAGCAGCGTCGGGACAGGGGGCGCGAGGTATGGCTACACCTTC. This codes for CASSVGTGGARYGYTF.

CDR3 coding DNA: TGTGCCAGCAGCCAGGTTGGGACAGGTGGAAGCAATCAGCCCCAGCATTTT. As protein: CASSQVGTGGSNQPQHF. The chain carries TRBV4-2 and TRBJ1-5; 8 positions match TRBD1. Germline V gene lookup returns CDR1 LGHNA and CDR2 YNFKEQ. This CDR3 is 17 amino acids long. With 3 bases clipped from V and 1 base from J, the junction kept 8 bases outside the gene matches.

This rearrangement joins TRBV15 to TRBJ2-7; 7 bases agree with TRBD2. This CDR3 spans 16 amino acids. In germline, CDR1 is LNHNV, CDR2 YYDKDF (reference sequence). J was trimmed by 0 bases and V by 1 base; bases with no gene match: 6. CDR3 DNA sequence: TGTGCCACCAGCAGAGGAGGAGCGGGGATCTCCTACGAGCAGTACTTC. Its protein product is CATSRGGAGISYEQYF.

This clone appeared a few times. This rearrangement joins TRBV2 to TRBJ1-6; D not resolved. Germline-derived CDR1 and CDR2 are SNHLY and FYNNEI. The CDR3 has 15 amino acids. V lost 3 bases and J 9 bases, leaving 15 bases between the germline ends. CDR3 residues: CASSDERNVGSPLHF. The CDR3 nucleotides read TGTGCCAGCAGTGATGAAAGGAACGTTGGTTCACCCCTCCACTTT.

CDR3 DNA sequence: TGTGCCAGCAGCCGACAGGGGATGAGTCAAGAGACCCAGTACTTC. Its translation: CASSRQGMSQETQYF. The chain employs TRBV5-6 and TRBJ2-5, with 8 bases matching TRBD1. This CDR3 is built from 15 residues. Trimming cost V 4 bases and J 2 bases; bases outside gene matches: 7. Germline CDR1 reads SGHDT; CDR2 reads YYEEEE.

V and J are TRBV19 and TRBJ1-5; the match to TRBD1 covers 12 bases. In germline, CDR1 is LNHDA, CDR2 SQIVND (reference sequence). The CDR3 runs to 17 residues. V lost 7 bases, J lost 3 bases, and 10 bases stayed unmatched. DNA for the CDR3: TGTGCCAGTACCCAGACCCCGGGACAGGGGGCCAATCAGCCCCAGCATTTT. This encodes CASTQTPGQGANQPQHF. Based on the CDR3 plus reference TRBV19 and TRBJ1-5, the full variable domain is DGGITQSPKYLFRKEGQNVTLSCEQNLNHDAMYWYRQDPGQGLRLIYYSQIVNDFQKGDIAEGYSVSREKKESFPLTVTSAQKNPTAFYLCASTQTPGQGANQPQHFGDGTRLSIL.

The chain couples TRBV25-1 to TRBJ2-7, with D unresolved. Trimming shortened V by 3 bases and J by 3 bases, and 6 bases separated the two germline ends. Germline V gene data show CDR1 as MGHDK and CDR2 as SYGVNS. CDR3 length: 12 amino acids. The CDR3 reads CASSDSLYEQYF. Here the CDR3 DNA reads TGTGCCAGCAGTGACAGCCTCTACGAGCAGTACTTC.

The chain is built from TRBV5-1 and TRBJ1-2, with 9 bases fitting TRBD1. The germline V gene encodes CDR1 SGHRS and CDR2 YFSETQ. V lost 4 bases and J lost 7; bases outside the gene matches: 8. The CDR3 has 14 amino acids. The CDR3 DNA follows: TGCGCCAGCAGCGTCACCGGGACAGGGTCTGGCTACACCTTC. Encoded protein: CASSVTGTGSGYTF.